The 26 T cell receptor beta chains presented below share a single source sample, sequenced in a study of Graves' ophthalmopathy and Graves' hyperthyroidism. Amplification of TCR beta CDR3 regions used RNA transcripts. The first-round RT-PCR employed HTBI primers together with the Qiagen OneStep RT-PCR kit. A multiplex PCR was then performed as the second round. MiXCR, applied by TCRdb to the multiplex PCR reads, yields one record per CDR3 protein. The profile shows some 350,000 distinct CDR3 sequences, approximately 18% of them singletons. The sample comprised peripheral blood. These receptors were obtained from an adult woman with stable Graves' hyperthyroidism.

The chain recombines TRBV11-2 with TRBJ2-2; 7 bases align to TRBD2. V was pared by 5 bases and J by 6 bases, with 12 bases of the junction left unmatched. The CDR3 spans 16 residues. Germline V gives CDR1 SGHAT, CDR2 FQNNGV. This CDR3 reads CASSPSGGHDAGELFF. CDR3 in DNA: TGTGCCAGCAGCCCCTCGGGAGGCCACGACGCCGGGGAGCTGTTTTTT.

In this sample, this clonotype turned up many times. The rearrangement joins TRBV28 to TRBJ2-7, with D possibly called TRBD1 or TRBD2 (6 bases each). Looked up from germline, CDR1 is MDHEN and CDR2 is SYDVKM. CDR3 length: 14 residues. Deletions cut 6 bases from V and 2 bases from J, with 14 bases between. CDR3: CASRPKGGPYEQYF. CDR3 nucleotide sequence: TGTGCCAGCAGGCCTAAGGGGGGCCCCTACGAGCAGTACTTC.

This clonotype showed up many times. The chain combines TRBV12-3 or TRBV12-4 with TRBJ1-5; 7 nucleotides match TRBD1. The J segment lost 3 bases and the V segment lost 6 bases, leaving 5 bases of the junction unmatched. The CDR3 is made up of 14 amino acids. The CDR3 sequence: CASSLQGDNQPQHF. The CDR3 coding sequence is TGTGCCAGCAGCCTTCAGGGGGACAATCAGCCCCAGCATTTT.

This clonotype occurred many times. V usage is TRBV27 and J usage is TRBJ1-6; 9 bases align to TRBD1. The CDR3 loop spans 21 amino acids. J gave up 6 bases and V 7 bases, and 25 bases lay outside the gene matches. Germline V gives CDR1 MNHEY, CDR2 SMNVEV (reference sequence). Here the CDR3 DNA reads TGTGCCAGCAAACAACAATGGACAGGGGACGGTCAAGGCGGTCCTAATTCACCCCTCCACTTT. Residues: CASKQQWTGDGQGGPNSPLHF.

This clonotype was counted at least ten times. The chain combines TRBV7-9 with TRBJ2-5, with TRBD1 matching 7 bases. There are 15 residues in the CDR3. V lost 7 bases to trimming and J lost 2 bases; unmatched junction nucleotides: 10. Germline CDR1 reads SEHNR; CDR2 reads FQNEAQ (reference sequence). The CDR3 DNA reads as TGTGCCAGCAAGGGGGCGACAGGGCTACAAGAGACCCAGTACTTC. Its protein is CASKGATGLQETQYF.

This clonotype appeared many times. The CDR3 loop reads CASSSSTSEQYF. CDR3 DNA sequence: TGTGCCAGCAGTTCCTCTACATCGGAGCAGTACTTC. The chain combines TRBV12-3 or TRBV12-4 with TRBJ2-7; D call uncertain. V lost 4 bases and J 7 bases, leaving 11 bases between the germline ends. The CDR3 has 12 amino acids.

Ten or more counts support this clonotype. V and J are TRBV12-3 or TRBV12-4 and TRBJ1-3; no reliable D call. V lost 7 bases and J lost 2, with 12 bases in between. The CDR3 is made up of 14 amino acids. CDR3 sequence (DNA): TGTGCCAGCATACGGACGGCTCCTGGAAACACCATATATTTT. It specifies CASIRTAPGNTIYF.

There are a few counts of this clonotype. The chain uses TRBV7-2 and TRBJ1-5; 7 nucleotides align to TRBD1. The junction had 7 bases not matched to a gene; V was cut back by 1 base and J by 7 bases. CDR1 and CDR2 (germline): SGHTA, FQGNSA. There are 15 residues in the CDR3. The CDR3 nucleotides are TGTGCCAGCAGCTTAGGCTCAGGGGGTCAGCAGCCCCAGCATTTT. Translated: CASSLGSGGQQPQHF.

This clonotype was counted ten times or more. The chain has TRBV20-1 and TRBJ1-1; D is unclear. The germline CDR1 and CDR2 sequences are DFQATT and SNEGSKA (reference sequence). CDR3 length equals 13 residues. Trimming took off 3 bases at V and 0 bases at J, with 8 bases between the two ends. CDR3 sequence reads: CSASKGLNTEAFF. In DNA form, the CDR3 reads TGCAGTGCTAGTAAAGGATTGAACACTGAAGCTTTCTTT.

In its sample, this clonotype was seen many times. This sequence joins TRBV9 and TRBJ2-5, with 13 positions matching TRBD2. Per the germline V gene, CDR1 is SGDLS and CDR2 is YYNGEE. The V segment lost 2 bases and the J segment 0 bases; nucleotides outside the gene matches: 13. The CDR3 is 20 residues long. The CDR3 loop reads CASSVSGTSGVKAYQETQYF. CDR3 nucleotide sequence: TGTGCCAGCAGCGTCTCGGGGACTAGCGGGGTGAAGGCCTACCAAGAGACCCAGTACTTC.

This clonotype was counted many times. CDR3 protein: CASSLKGGSSYEQYF. The CDR3 bases are TGTGCCAGCAGCTTAAAGGGGGGTTCCTCCTACGAGCAGTACTTC. The chain combines TRBV7-9 with TRBJ2-7; either TRBD1 or TRBD2 may supply D (6 bases each). This CDR3 contains 15 residues. The germline CDR1 and CDR2 sequences are SEHNR and FQNEAQ (reference sequence). Deletions cut 2 bases from V and 0 bases from J, with 11 bases between.

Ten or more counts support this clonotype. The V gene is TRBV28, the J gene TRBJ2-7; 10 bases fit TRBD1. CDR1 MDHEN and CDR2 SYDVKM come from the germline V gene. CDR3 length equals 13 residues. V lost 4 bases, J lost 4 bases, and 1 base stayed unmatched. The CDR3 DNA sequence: TGTGCCAGCAGTTGGACAGGGGGGTACGAGCAGTACTTC. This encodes CASSWTGGYEQYF.

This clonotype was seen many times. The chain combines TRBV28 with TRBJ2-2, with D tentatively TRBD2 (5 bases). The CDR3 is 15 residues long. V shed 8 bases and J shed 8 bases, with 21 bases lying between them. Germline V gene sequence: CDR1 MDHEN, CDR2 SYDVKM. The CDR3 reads CASGRGFWGAGELFF. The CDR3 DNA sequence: TGTGCCAGCGGACGAGGGTTCTGGGGTGCTGGGGAGCTGTTTTTT.

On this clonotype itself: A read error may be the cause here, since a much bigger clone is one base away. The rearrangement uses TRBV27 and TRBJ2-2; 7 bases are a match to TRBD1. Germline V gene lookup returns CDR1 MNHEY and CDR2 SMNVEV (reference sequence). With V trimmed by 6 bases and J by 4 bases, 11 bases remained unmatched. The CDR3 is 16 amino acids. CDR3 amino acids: CASSLVRAGGTGELFF. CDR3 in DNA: TGTGCCAGCAGCCTCGTTCGTGCAGGGGGCACCGGGGAGCTGTTTTTT.

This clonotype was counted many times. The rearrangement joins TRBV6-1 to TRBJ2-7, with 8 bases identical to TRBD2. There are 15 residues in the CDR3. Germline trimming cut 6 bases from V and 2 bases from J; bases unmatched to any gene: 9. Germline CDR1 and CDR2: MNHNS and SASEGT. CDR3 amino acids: CASRTSSGSAYEQYF. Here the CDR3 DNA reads TGTGCCAGCAGGACCAGCAGCGGGAGTGCCTACGAGCAGTACTTC.

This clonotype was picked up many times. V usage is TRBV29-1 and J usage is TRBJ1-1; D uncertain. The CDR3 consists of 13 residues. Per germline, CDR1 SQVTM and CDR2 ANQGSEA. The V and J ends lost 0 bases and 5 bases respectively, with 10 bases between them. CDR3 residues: CSVEDLRDTEAFF. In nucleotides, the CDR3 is TGCAGCGTTGAAGATCTAAGGGATACTGAAGCTTTCTTT.

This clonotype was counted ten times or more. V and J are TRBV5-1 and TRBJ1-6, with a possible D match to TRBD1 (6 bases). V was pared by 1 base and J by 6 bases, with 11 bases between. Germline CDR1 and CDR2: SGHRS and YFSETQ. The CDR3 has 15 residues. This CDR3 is CASSLNGQINSPLHF. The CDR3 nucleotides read TGCGCCAGCAGCTTGAATGGACAGATTAATTCACCCCTCCACTTT. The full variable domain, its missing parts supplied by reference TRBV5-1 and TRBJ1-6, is KAGVTQTPRYLIKTRGQQVTLSCSPISGHRSVSWYQQTPGQGLQFLFEYFSETQRNKGNFPGRFSGRQFSNSRSEMNVSTLELGDSALYLCASSLNGQINSPLHFGNGTRLTVT.

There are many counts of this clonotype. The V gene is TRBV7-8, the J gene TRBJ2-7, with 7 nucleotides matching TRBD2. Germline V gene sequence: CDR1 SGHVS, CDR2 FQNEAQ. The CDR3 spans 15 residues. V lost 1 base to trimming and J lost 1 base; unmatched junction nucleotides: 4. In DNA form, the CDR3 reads TGTGCCAGCAGCTTAGTTCGCGGGAGTTCCTACGAGCAGTACTTC. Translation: CASSLVRGSSYEQYF.

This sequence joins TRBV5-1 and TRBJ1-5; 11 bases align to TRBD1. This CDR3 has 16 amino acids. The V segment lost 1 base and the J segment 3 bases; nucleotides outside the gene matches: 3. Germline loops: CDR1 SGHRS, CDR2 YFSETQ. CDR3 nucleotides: TGCGCCAGCAGCTTGAGGACAGGGGGCCTCAATCAGCCCCAGCATTTT. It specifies CASSLRTGGLNQPQHF.

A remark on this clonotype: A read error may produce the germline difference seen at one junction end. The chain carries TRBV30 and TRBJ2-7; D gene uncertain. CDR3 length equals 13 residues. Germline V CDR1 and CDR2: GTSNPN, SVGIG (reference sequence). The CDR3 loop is CAWSTGRAYEQHF. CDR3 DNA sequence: TGTGCCTGGAGTACGGGTAGGGCCTACGAGCAGCACTTC.

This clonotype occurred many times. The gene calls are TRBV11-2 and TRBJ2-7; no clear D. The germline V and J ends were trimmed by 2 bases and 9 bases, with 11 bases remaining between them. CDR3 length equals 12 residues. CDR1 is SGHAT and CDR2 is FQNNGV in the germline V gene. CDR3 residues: CASSLFPSRQYF. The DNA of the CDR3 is TGTGCCAGCAGCTTATTCCCCTCCCGGCAGTACTTC.

The CDR3 region has the DNA TGTGCCAGCAGCCCTTGGAGGGGCCGAACCTACGAGCAGTACTTC. Its translation is CASSPWRGRTYEQYF. This chain links TRBV14 with TRBJ2-7, with D possibly TRBD2 on 6 matching bases. The V and J ends lost 4 bases and 2 bases respectively, with 15 bases between them. Germline V gene data show CDR1 as SGHDN and CDR2 as FVKESK. This CDR3 is built from 15 residues.

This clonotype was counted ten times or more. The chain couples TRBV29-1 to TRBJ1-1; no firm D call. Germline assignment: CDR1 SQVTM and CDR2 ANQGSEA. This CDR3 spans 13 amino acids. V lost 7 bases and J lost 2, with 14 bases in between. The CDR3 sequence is CSASVGSNTEAFF. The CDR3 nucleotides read TGCAGCGCCTCGGTGGGGAGCAACACTGAAGCTTTCTTT.

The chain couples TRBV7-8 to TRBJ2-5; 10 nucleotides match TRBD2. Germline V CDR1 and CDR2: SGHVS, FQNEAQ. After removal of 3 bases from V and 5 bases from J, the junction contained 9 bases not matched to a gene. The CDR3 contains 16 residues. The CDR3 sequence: CASSFEDSGRIETQYF. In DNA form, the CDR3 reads TGTGCCAGCAGCTTTGAGGATAGCGGGAGGATCGAGACCCAGTACTTC. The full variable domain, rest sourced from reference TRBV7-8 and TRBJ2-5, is GAGVSQSPRYKVAKRGQDVALRCDPISGHVSLFWYQQALGQGPEFLTYFQNEAQLDKSGLPSDRFFAERPEGSVSTLKIQRTQQEDSAVYLCASSFEDSGRIETQYFGPGTRLLVL.

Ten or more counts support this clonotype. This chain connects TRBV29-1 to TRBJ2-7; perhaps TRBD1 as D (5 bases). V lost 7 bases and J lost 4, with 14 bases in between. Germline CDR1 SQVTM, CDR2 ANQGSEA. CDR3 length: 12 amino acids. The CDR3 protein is CSAGIQGYEQYF. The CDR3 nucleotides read TGCAGCGCCGGAATTCAGGGTTACGAGCAGTACTTC.

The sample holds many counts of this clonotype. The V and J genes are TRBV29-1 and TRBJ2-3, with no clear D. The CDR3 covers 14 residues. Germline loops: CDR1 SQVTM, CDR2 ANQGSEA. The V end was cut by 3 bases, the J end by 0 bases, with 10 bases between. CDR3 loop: CSVDRGSSTDTQYF. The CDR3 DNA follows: TGCAGCGTTGATAGAGGTTCGAGCACAGATACGCAGTATTTT.